What follows are 13 T cell receptor beta chains derived from one specimen sequenced in a study of blood T cell repertoires in COVID-19. Assay: immunoSEQ multiplex PCR; the TCRdb copy retains only in-frame clones and omits some. The table has 220,000 or so clones, approximately 86% seen once. The sample comprised peripheral blood. All receptors come from a woman older than 75 with acute or convalescent COVID-19.

The V call is TRBV19, the J call TRBJ1-2, with 7 positions matching TRBD1. Trimming at V came to 6 bases and at J to 4 bases, leaving 11 bases not matched to a gene. The CDR3 has 15 residues. Germline lookup yields CDR1 LNHDA and CDR2 SQIVND (reference sequence). The CDR3 spells CASSQGLGQAYGYTF. The CDR3 DNA reads as TGTGCCAGTAGCCAAGGCTTAGGACAGGCCTATGGCTACACCTTC.

The chain recombines TRBV12-3 or TRBV12-4 with TRBJ1-2; 7 positions match TRBD1. Trimming removed 6 bases from V and 4 bases from J; junction bases left unmatched: 5. The CDR3 has 13 residues. Here the CDR3 DNA reads TGTGCCAGCAGGAGGGACAGAACCTATGGCTACACCTTC. It is translated as CASRRDRTYGYTF.

The chain couples TRBV9 to TRBJ2-2; 10 bases are a match to TRBD1. V shed 1 base and J 5 bases; nucleotides not matched to a gene: 8. The CDR3 runs 17 residues. CDR1 is SGDLS and CDR2 is YYNGEE in the germline V gene. CDR3 sequence reads: CASSVTGTGARTGELFF. In nucleotides, the CDR3 is TGTGCCAGCAGCGTAACCGGGACAGGGGCGAGGACCGGGGAGCTGTTTTTT.

This clone has just one count. The V and J genes are TRBV5-5 and TRBJ2-5; D is perhaps TRBD1 (6 bases). Germline V gene sequence: CDR1 SGHKS, CDR2 YYEKEE (reference sequence). V was pared by 0 bases and J by 4 bases, with 16 bases between. The CDR3 runs 16 residues. CDR3 nucleotides: TGTGCCAGCAGCTTGGGGGCAGGGGCGAGGCGAGAGACCCAGTACTTC. Protein: CASSLGAGARRETQYF.

The genes are TRBV19 and TRBJ1-5; a weak D match, TRBD1 (5 bases). The V gene's germline CDR1 is LNHDA and CDR2 SQIVND (reference sequence). This CDR3 spans 13 amino acids. The ends were cut back, 3 bases at V and 5 bases at J, with 8 bases in the middle. The CDR3 reads CASSMVRDQPQHF. The CDR3 bases are TGTGCCAGTAGTATGGTCAGGGATCAGCCCCAGCATTTT.

The chain uses TRBV5-4 and TRBJ2-1; D possibly corresponds to TRBD2 (6 bases). The germline CDR1 and CDR2 sequences are SGHNT and YYREEE (reference sequence). Trimming left V 2 bases short and J 9 bases short, with 15 bases between. The CDR3 is 14 residues long. CDR3 in amino acids: CASSLGGGRREQFF. CDR3 nucleotide sequence: TGTGCCAGCAGCTTAGGTGGGGGGAGGCGTGAGCAGTTCTTC.

The chain recombines TRBV25-1 with TRBJ1-4, with D possibly being TRBD1 (6 bases). Germline V gives CDR1 MGHDK, CDR2 SYGVNS. The CDR3 is 12 residues long. V was cut by 6 bases and J by 8 bases, with 10 bases left in between. CDR3 loop: CASRGGAEKLFF. CDR3 DNA: TGTGCCAGCAGAGGGGGGGCCGAAAAACTGTTTTTT.

The V and J genes are TRBV19 and TRBJ1-3; TRBD1 aligns across 7 bases. The CDR3 sequence is 14 residues long. Trimming took 8 bases from V and 3 from J; bases not matched to a gene: 7. Germline-derived CDR1 and CDR2 are LNHDA and SQIVND (reference sequence). In nucleotides, the CDR3 is TGTGCCAGTTCTTCAGGGGGACTTGGAAACACCATATATTTT. This encodes CASSSGGLGNTIYF.

A single count supports this clone. The chain joins TRBV10-3 to TRBJ1-6; 7 nucleotides agree with TRBD1. This CDR3 region has 14 residues. Germline lookup yields CDR1 ENHRY and CDR2 SYGVKD. V lost 6 bases and J lost 5; bases outside the gene matches: 4. As DNA, the CDR3 is TGTGCCATCAGGGGGACAGACAATAATTCACCCCTCCACTTT. It is translated as CAIRGTDNNSPLHF.

CDR3 sequence reads: CASSSTGNYGYTF. DNA of the CDR3: TGTGCCAGCAGTTCCACAGGGAACTATGGCTACACCTTC. The chain has TRBV12-3 or TRBV12-4 and TRBJ1-2; weak D call: TRBD1 (6 bases). The CDR3 is made up of 13 amino acids. With 4 bases removed from V and 2 bases from J, the gap between germline ends came to 8 bases.

The chain couples TRBV6-5 to TRBJ2-1; 8 bases align to TRBD2. The CDR3 runs 16 residues. CDR1 is MNHEY, CDR2 SVGAGI, per germline. The ends lost 1 base at V and 4 bases at J; junction bases unmatched: 6. The CDR3 loop is CASSYYGTSGYNEQFF. The CDR3 coding sequence is TGTGCCAGCAGTTACTATGGAACTAGCGGTTACAATGAGCAGTTCTTC.

The chain employs TRBV10-3 and TRBJ1-1, with D perhaps matching TRBD1 (6 bases). Deletions cut 3 bases from V and 0 bases from J, with 11 bases between. The germline V gene encodes CDR1 ENHRY and CDR2 SYGVKD. The CDR3 has 15 amino acids. The CDR3 nucleotides are TGTGCCATCAGTGAATTAGGGGGAATGAACACTGAAGCTTTCTTT. Its translation: CAISELGGMNTEAFF.

The CDR3 reads CASSLETSSYEQYF. Here the CDR3 DNA reads TGTGCCAGCAGCTTAGAAACAAGCTCCTACGAGCAGTACTTC. V is TRBV7-6 and J is TRBJ2-7; no clear D gene. Deletions cut 1 base from V and 0 bases from J, with 7 bases between. Germline V gene data show CDR1 as SGHVS and CDR2 as FNYEAQ. CDR3 length: 14 residues.